This record looks at one T cell receptor (beta chain) sequence and its context. The germline CDR1 and CDR2 sequences are MNHEY and SMNVEV (reference sequence). The CDR3 covers 13 residues. V lost 6 bases and J 5 bases, leaving 10 bases between the germline ends. In the source study's methods: Nucleated cell number was recorded as an estimate derived from reference gene primer amplification. Only in-frame clones appear in the TCRdb table, and some are missing; sequencing was by immunoSEQ multiplex PCR. V and J calls and clone size are as listed in that table; D and trimming were resolved from the DNA. The sample lists approximately 88,000 clones, 75% to 85% occurring once. This sample stems from a study of blood T cell repertoires in COVID-19. Study at large: The United States, Italy and Spain were the sources of the acute and convalescent COVID-19 samples. T cells, B-cell-depleted T cells, or PBMCs supplied cDNA or gDNA.

The chain combines TRBV27 with TRBJ1-4, with D possibly matching TRBD1 (6 bases). The specimen sequenced was peripheral blood. The TCR originated in a woman of 80 years or more with acute or convalescent COVID-19. CDR3 loop: CASSRQENEKLFF. CDR3 in DNA: TGTGCCAGCAGCCGACAGGAGAATGAAAAACTGTTTTTT.